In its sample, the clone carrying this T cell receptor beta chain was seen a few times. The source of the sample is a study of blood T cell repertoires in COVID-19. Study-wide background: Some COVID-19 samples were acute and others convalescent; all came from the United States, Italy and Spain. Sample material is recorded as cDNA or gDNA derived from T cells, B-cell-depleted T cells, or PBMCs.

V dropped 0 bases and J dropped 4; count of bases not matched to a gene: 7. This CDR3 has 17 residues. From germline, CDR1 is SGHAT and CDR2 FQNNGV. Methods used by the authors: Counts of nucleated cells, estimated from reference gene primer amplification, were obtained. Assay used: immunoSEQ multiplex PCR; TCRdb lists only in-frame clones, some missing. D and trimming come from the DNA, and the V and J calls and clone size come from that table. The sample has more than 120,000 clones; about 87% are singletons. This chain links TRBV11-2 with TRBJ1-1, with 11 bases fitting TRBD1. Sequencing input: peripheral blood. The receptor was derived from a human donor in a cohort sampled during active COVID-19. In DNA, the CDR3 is TGTGCCAGCAGCTTAGAGTTCGGGACAGGGGGTAGCACTGAAGCTTTCTTT. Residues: CASSLEFGTGGSTEAFF.